This record covers a single TCR beta chain. The antigen is undetermined. This sample was included in a study of cytomegalovirus exposure and HLA in healthy donors. Study results and caveats: For cytomegalovirus status, the classifier reportedly gave diagnoses with high specificity and sensitivity.

Germline CDR1 is MGHRA and CDR2 is YSYEKL. Trimming at V came to 3 bases and at J to 11 bases, leaving 6 bases not matched to a gene. The CDR3 has 14 amino acids. Generated by immunoSEQ multiplex PCR, the TCRdb table keeps only in-frame clones and is missing some. The top ten hold around 3% of the sample, which has 200,000 to 250,000 clones, around 87% seen once. The chain uses TRBV4-1 and TRBJ1-6, with 8 bases fitting TRBD1. The sample was PBMCs. The source of this sequence is a man aged 18 to 30 in good health and CMV-seronegative. CDR3 coding DNA: TGCGCCAGCAGCCACGGACAGGGCAGCACACCCCTCCACTTT. Translated: CASSHGQGSTPLHF.